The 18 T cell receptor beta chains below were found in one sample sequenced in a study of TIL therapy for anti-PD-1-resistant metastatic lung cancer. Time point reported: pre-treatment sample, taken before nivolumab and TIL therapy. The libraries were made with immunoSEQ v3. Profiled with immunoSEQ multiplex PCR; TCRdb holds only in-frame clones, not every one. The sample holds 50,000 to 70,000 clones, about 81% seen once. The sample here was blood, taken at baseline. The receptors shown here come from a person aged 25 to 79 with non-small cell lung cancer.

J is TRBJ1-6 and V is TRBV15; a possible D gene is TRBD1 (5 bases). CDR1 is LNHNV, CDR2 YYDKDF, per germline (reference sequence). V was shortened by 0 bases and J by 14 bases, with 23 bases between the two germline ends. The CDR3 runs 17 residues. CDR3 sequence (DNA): TGTGCCACCAGCAGAGATAGAGGGGTTGCGGCCTATGAGTCCCTCCACTTT. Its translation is CATSRDRGVAAYESLHF.

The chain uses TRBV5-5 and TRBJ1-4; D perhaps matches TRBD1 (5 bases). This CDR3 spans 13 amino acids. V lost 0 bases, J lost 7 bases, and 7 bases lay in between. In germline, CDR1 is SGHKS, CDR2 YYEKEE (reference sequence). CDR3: CASSLADSEKLFF. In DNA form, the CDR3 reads TGTGCCAGCAGCTTGGCCGACAGTGAAAAACTGTTTTTT.

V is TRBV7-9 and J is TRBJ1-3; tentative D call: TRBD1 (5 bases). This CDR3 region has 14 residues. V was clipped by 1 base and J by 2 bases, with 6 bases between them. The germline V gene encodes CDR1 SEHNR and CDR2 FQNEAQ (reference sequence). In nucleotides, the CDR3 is TGTGCCAGCAGCTTAGTCAGGGCTGGAAACACCATATATTTT. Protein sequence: CASSLVRAGNTIYF.

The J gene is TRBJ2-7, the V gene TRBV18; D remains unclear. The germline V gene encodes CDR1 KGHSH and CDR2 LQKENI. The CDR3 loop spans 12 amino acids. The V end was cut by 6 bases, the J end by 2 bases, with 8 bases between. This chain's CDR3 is CASSEGPYEQYF. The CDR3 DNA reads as TGTGCCAGCTCGGAAGGGCCCTACGAGCAGTACTTC. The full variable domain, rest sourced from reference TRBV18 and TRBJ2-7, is NAGVMQNPRHLVRRRGQEARLRCSPMKGHSHVYWYRQLPEEGLKFMVYLQKENIIDESGMPKERFSAEFPKEGPSILRIQQVVRGDSAAYFCASSEGPYEQYFGPGTRLTVT.

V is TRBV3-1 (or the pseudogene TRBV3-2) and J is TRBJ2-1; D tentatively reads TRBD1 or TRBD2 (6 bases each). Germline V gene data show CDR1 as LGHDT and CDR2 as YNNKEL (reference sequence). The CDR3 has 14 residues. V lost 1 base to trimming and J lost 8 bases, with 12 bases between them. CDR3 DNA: TGTGCCAGCAGCCAAGCGCCGGGGGCCTATGAGCAGTTCTTC. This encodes CASSQAPGAYEQFF.

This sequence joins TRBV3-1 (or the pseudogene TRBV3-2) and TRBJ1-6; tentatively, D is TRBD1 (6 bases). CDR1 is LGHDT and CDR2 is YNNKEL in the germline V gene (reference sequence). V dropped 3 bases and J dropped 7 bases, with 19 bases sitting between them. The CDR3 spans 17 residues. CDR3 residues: CASSHRERGALNSPLHF. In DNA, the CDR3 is TGTGCCAGCAGCCACCGGGAACGGGGGGCATTAAATTCACCCCTCCACTTT.

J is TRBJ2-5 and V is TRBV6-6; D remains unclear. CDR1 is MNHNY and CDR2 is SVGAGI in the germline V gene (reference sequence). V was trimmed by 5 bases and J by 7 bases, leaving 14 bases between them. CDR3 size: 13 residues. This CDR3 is CASSPSALGTQYF. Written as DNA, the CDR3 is TGTGCCAGCAGTCCGTCTGCGTTGGGGACCCAGTACTTC.

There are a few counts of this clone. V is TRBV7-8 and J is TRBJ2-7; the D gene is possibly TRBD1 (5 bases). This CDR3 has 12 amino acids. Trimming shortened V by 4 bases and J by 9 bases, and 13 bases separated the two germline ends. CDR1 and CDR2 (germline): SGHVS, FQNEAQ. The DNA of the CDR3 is TGTGCCAGCAGCTGGCAGGGATCCGGGCAGTACTTC. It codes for CASSWQGSGQYF.

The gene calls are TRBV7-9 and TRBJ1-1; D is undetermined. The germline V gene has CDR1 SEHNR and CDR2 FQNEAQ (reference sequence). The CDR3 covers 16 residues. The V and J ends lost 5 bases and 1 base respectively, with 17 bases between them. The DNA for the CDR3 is TGTGCCAGCAGCCCGGAATACCGGTCCAGGAACACTGAAGCTTTCTTT. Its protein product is CASSPEYRSRNTEAFF.

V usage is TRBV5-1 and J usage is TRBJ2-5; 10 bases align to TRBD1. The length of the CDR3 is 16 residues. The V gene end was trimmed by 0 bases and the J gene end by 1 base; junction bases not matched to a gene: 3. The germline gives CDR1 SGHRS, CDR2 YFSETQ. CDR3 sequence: CASSLVGTGAQETQYF. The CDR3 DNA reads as TGCGCCAGCAGCTTGGTTGGGACAGGGGCCCAAGAGACCCAGTACTTC.

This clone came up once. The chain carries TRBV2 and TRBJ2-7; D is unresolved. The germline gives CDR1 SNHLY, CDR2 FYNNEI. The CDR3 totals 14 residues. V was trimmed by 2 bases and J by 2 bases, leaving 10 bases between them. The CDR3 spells CASSERLVTYEQYF. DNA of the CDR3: TGTGCCAGCAGTGAACGGCTAGTAACCTACGAGCAGTACTTC. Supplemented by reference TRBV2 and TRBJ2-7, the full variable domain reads EPEVTQTPSHQVTQMGQEVILRCVPISNHLYFYWYRQILGQKVEFLVSFYNNEISEKSEIFDDQFSVERPDGSNFTLKIRSTKLEDSAMYFCASSERLVTYEQYFGPGTRLTVT.

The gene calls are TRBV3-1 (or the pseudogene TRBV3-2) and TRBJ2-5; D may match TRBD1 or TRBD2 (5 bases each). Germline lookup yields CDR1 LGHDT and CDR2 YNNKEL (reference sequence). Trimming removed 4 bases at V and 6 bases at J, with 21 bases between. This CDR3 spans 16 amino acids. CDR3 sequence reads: CASSRGGGQGWQTQYF. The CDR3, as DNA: TGTGCCAGCAGCCGTGGGGGTGGGCAGGGATGGCAGACCCAGTACTTC.

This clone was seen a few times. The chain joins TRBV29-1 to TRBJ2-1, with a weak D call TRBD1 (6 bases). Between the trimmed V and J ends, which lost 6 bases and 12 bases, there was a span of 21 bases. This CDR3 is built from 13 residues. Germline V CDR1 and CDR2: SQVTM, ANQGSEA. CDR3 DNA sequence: TGCAGCGTCACCGGGACAAGTACAATGTGGCAGTTCTTC. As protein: CSVTGTSTMWQFF.

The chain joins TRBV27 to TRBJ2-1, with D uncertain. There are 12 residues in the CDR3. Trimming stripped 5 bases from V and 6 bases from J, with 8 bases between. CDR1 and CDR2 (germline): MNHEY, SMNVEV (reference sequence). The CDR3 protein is CASSHGINEQFF. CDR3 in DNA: TGTGCCAGCAGTCACGGAATCAATGAGCAGTTCTTC.

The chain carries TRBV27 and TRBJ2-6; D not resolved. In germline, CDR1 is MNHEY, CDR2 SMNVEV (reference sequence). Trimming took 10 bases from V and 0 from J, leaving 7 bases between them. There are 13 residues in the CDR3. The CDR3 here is CATWFSGANVLTF. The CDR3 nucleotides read TGTGCCACCTGGTTCTCTGGGGCCAACGTCCTGACTTTC.

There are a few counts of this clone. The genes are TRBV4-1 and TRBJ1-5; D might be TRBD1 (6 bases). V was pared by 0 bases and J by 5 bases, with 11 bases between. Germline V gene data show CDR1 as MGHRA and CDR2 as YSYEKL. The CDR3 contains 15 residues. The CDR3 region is CASSQDRGPYQPQHF. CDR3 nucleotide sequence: TGCGCCAGCAGCCAAGACAGGGGTCCCTATCAGCCCCAGCATTTT.

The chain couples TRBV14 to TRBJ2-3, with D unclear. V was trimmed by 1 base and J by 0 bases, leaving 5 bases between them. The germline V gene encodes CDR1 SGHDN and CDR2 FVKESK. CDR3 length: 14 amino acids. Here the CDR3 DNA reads TGTGCCAGCAGCCAAGTGGACAGCACAGATACGCAGTATTTT. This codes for CASSQVDSTDTQYF.

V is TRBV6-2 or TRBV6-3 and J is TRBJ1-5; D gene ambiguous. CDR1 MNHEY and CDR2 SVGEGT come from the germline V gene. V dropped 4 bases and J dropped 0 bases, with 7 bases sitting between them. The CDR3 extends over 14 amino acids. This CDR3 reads CASSSRISNQPQHF. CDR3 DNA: TGTGCCAGCAGTTCTAGAATTAGCAATCAGCCCCAGCATTTT.